One sample yielded the 16 T cell receptor beta chains listed below, sequenced in a study of blood T cells in healthy people across ages. Combining a sample-barcoded 5' primer with a J-beta primer mix, a second PCR ran for roughly 7 to 11 cycles. MiXCR, applied by TCRdb to the 5' RACE reads, yields one record per CDR3 protein. The table shows 800,000 to 950,000 distinct CDR3 sequences, with under 35% occurring only once. A further study also used this sample, focusing on T cells of mothers and their children.

Source material: blood. These receptors all stem from a woman between 40 and 55 years old in good health.

This clonotype was seen repeatedly, ten times or more. This chain joins TRBV4-1 and TRBJ1-2; the D gene is possibly TRBD1 (5 bases). This CDR3 has 15 residues. Germline lookup yields CDR1 MGHRA and CDR2 YSYEKL. V gave up 0 bases and J gave up 8 bases, with 16 bases separating them. CDR3 residues: CASSQDETVRRGYTF. CDR3 DNA: TGCGCCAGCAGCCAAGATGAGACAGTTCGTAGAGGCTACACCTTC.

In this sample, this clonotype turned up many times. V and J are TRBV4-2 and TRBJ2-7; no clear D gene. The CDR3 runs 14 residues. V was shortened by 0 bases and J by 6 bases, with 12 bases between the two germline ends. Per germline, CDR1 LGHNA and CDR2 YNFKEQ. DNA for the CDR3: TGTGCCAGCAGCCAAGAACGAGGCAGAGGCGAGCAGTACTTC. This translates into CASSQERGRGEQYF.

About this clonotype itself: The junction does not match germline at one end; this may be a read error. The rearrangement links TRBV28 to TRBJ2-1; TRBD2 matches at 10 bases. The CDR3 spans 17 residues. Germline CDR1 reads MDHEN; CDR2 reads SYDVKM. DNA for the CDR3: TGTGCCAGCAGTTCCCGGAGCGGGGGGGCCTCCTACGATGAGCAGTTCTTC. It specifies CASSSRSGGASYDEQFF.

This chain connects TRBV6-1 to TRBJ1-2; D may be TRBD1 (5 bases). The CDR3 extends over 16 amino acids. V lost 6 bases, J lost 2 bases, and 19 bases lay in between. Germline V gives CDR1 MNHNS, CDR2 SASEGT. CDR3: CASSPERYTGNYGYTF. CDR3 sequence (DNA): TGTGCCAGCAGCCCAGAACGTTATACAGGAAACTATGGCTACACCTTC.

This sequence joins TRBV6-5 and TRBJ2-4; D unresolved. CDR1 is MNHEY, CDR2 SVGAGI, per germline. This CDR3 spans 14 amino acids. V lost 7 bases and J lost 13, with 23 bases in between. The CDR3 here is CASKRSPTYNEQYF. The CDR3 DNA follows: TGTGCCAGCAAGAGGAGCCCAACCTACAATGAGCAGTACTTC.

This clonotype was counted between two and nine times. The chain joins TRBV12-3 or TRBV12-4 to TRBJ1-4, with D unresolved. V was cut by 4 bases and J by 2 bases, with 14 bases left in between. The CDR3 runs 16 residues. DNA for the CDR3: TGTGCCAGCAGTTCCCGAGAGGGTCGGACTAATGAAAAACTGTTTTTT. This encodes CASSSREGRTNEKLFF.

This CDR3 reads CASRNNRASNEKLFF. CDR3 bases: TGTGCCAGCAGGAACAACAGGGCGTCTAATGAAAAACTGTTTTTT. This chain links TRBV27 with TRBJ1-4, with D maybe TRBD1 (6 bases). Germline CDR1 MNHEY, CDR2 SMNVEV (reference sequence). This CDR3 spans 15 amino acids. V dropped 6 bases and J dropped 3 bases, with 14 bases sitting between them.

V usage is TRBV20-1 and J usage is TRBJ2-5, with 14 bases identical to TRBD2. From germline, CDR1 is DFQATT and CDR2 SNEGSKA (reference sequence). With 6 bases clipped from V and 11 bases from J, the junction kept 11 bases outside the gene matches. The CDR3 is 14 amino acids. This chain's CDR3 is CSADGLAGGGEQYF. The DNA for the CDR3 is TGCAGTGCGGATGGACTAGCGGGGGGCGGTGAGCAGTACTTC.

This clonotype was observed a few times. The J gene is TRBJ2-1, the V gene TRBV4-1; possibly TRBD2 for D (6 bases). CDR1 MGHRA and CDR2 YSYEKL come from the germline V gene. V dropped 1 base and J dropped 6 bases, with 19 bases sitting between them. CDR3 size: 17 residues. The CDR3 DNA follows: TGCGCCAGCAGCCAAGCTTACCGGGACCCCGGGGGCAATGAGCAGTTCTTC. Translation gives CASSQAYRDPGGNEQFF.

Ten or more counts support this clonotype. V is TRBV12-3 or TRBV12-4 and J is TRBJ1-4; D call uncertain. Trimming removed 0 bases at V and 7 bases at J, with 15 bases between. CDR3 size: 16 residues. CDR3 coding DNA: TGTGCCAGCAGTTTAGCGCTGGGAGGATCGGGTGAAAAACTGTTTTTT. This codes for CASSLALGGSGEKLFF.

This clonotype was observed a handful of times. The chain combines TRBV5-1 with TRBJ1-4; unclear D gene. The CDR3 length is 15 residues. V lost 4 bases and J 0 bases, leaving 10 bases between the germline ends. Germline V CDR1 and CDR2: SGHRS, YFSETQ. The CDR3 loop reads CASSPRPTTNEKLFF. In nucleotides, the CDR3 is TGCGCCAGCAGCCCGAGGCCGACAACTAATGAAAAACTGTTTTTT.

This clonotype was recorded many times. The V call is TRBV4-3, the J call TRBJ2-7, with D hard to call. CDR1 is LGHNA, CDR2 YSLEER, per germline. CDR3 length equals 13 residues. Deletions cut 0 bases from V and 7 bases from J, with 10 bases between. For the CDR3, the DNA is TGCGCCAGCAGCCAAGATGACCCTGGTGAGCAGTACTTC. The encoded protein is CASSQDDPGEQYF.

CDR3 sequence (DNA): TGCAGTGCTAGAGATCCCGGGATCGGAGGGTACTTC. Encoded protein: CSARDPGIGGYF. This rearrangement joins TRBV20-1 to TRBJ2-5, with a possible D match to TRBD2 (5 bases). Deletions cut 0 bases from V and 13 bases from J, with 15 bases between. The V gene's germline CDR1 is DFQATT and CDR2 SNEGSKA (reference sequence). The CDR3 is 12 residues long.

This clonotype was detected many times. The rearrangement links TRBV28 to TRBJ2-7; TRBD1 matches 8 bases. In germline, CDR1 is MDHEN, CDR2 SYDVKM. The CDR3 consists of 14 residues. V gave up 6 bases and J gave up 5 bases; unmatched junction bases: 9. Here the CDR3 reads CASSPYLDRDEQYF. DNA for the CDR3: TGTGCCAGCAGCCCCTACCTGGACAGGGACGAGCAGTACTTC.

This clonotype was seen once. One end of the junction does not line up with germline, which may come from a read error. CDR3 amino acids: CASSLGPSGERFF. In DNA, the CDR3 is TGCGCCAGCAGCTTAGGTCCATCCGGTGAACGGTTCTTC. The rearrangement uses TRBV7-2 and TRBJ2-1; D is unresolved. This CDR3 is 13 amino acids long. CDR1 and CDR2 (germline): SGHTA, FQGNSA.

This clonotype was counted ten times or more. The chain carries TRBV27 and TRBJ2-1; D is unresolved. The germline V gene has CDR1 MNHEY and CDR2 SMNVEV (reference sequence). Trimming removed 3 bases from V and 9 bases from J, with 12 bases in between. The CDR3 length is 13 residues. The CDR3, as DNA: TGTGCCAGCAGTTTGAACAGCTACGGTGAGCAGTTCTTC. Amino acids: CASSLNSYGEQFF.